Shown below are 8 T cell receptor beta chains from a single sample sequenced in a study of T cell repertoires in cytomegalovirus infection. TCRdb called the reads again in MiXCR, with one record for every CDR3 protein. The table shows over 300,000 distinct CDR3 sequences, with around a tenth occurring only once. The sequencing sample was made of PBMCs. The receptor set was obtained from a human donor in good health (CMV status not recorded). Some clones in this sample may be carry-over from other donors' samples.

The sample holds many counts of this clonotype. The genes are TRBV7-2 and TRBJ2-7, with D possibly TRBD2 on 6 matching bases. CDR3 length equals 15 residues. In germline, CDR1 is SGHTA, CDR2 FQGNSA. Trimming left V 5 bases short and J 6 bases short, with 20 bases between. The CDR3 loop is CASSGGHSGPSEQYF. The CDR3 bases are TGTGCCAGCAGCGGAGGGCACTCGGGACCTAGCGAGCAGTACTTC. Complete variable domain (other parts from reference TRBV7-2 and TRBJ2-7): GAGVSQSPSNKVTEKGKDVELRCDPISGHTALYWYRQSLGQGLEFLIYFQGNSAPDKSGLPSDRFSAERTGGSVSTLTIQRTQQEDSAVYLCASSGGHSGPSEQYFGPGTRLTVT.

As concerns this clonotype: A much bigger clone sits one base away, suggesting this may be a read error. The chain is built from TRBV7-3 and TRBJ2-2; TRBD1 matches at 9 bases. CDR3 size: 19 residues. Germline values: CDR1 SGHTA, CDR2 FQGTGA. J was trimmed by 4 bases and V by 5 bases; bases with no gene match: 17. The CDR3, as DNA: TGTGCCAGCAGCGGCCGGGACAGGGCCGGAGTCGCGCCCACCGGGGAGCTGTTTTTT. Residues: CASSGRDRAGVAPTGELFF.

This clonotype came up a few times. The chain has TRBV12-3 or TRBV12-4 and TRBJ2-1; a possible D gene is TRBD1 (6 bases). V was pared by 3 bases and J by 1 base, with 10 bases between. CDR3 length equals 15 residues. The CDR3 region is CASSFETGSYNEQFF. The CDR3 nucleotides are TGTGCCAGCAGTTTTGAGACAGGTTCCTACAATGAGCAGTTCTTC.

V gene TRBV12-3 or TRBV12-4 combines with J gene TRBJ1-4; D gene unclear. The CDR3 is made up of 16 amino acids. V lost 6 bases to trimming and J lost 0 bases, with 14 bases between them. CDR3 sequence reads: CASSPGRVATNEKLFF. DNA for the CDR3: TGTGCCAGCAGCCCCGGGAGGGTGGCAACTAATGAAAAACTGTTTTTT.

This clonotype was found many times. This rearrangement joins TRBV7-6 to TRBJ2-1, with 14 bases identical to TRBD2. Germline lookup yields CDR1 SGHVS and CDR2 FNYEAQ. This CDR3 spans 15 amino acids. V shed 4 bases, J shed 8 bases, and the junction held 4 bases outside the gene matches. The CDR3 loop is CASSSTSGGAYEQFF. The CDR3 DNA reads TGTGCCAGCAGCTCGACTAGCGGGGGGGCCTATGAGCAGTTCTTC.

This clonotype appeared many times. V usage is TRBV19 and J usage is TRBJ2-1, with D unresolved. V gave up 1 base and J gave up 10 bases, with 11 bases separating them. The CDR3 runs 13 residues. Germline lookup yields CDR1 LNHDA and CDR2 SQIVND (reference sequence). The CDR3 here is CASSIGALQEQFF. As DNA, the CDR3 is TGTGCCAGTAGTATAGGGGCTCTTCAGGAGCAGTTCTTC.

This clonotype was recorded many times. The J gene is TRBJ1-1, the V gene TRBV12-3 or TRBV12-4; TRBD1 matches at 10 bases. The CDR3 totals 13 residues. Trimming cost V 7 bases and J 6 bases; bases outside gene matches: 5. The CDR3 coding sequence is TGTGCCAGCACCACAGGACAGGGGGCTGAAGCTTTCTTT. Protein product: CASTTGQGAEAFF.

The V gene is TRBV23-1, the J gene TRBJ1-2, with a weak D call TRBD1 (5 bases). TRBV23-1 is an ORF, with its function uncertain. The V and J ends lost 2 bases and 0 bases respectively, with 10 bases between them. This CDR3 spans 15 amino acids. CDR3 loop: CASSQEGITNYGYTF. The DNA of the CDR3 is TGCGCCAGCAGTCAAGAGGGGATTACTAACTATGGCTACACCTTC.